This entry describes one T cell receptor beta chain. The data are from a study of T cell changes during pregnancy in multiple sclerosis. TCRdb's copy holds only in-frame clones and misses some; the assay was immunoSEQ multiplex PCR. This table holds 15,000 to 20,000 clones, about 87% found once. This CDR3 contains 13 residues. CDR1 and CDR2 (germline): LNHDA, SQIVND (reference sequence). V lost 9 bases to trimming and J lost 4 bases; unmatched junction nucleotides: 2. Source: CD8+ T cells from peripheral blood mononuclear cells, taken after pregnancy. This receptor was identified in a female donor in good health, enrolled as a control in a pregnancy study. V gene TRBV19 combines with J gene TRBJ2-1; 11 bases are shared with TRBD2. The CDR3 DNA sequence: TGTGCCAGCCTAGCGGGGGGTTACAATGAGCAGTTCTTC. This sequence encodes CASLAGGYNEQFF.